This paragraph covers one T cell receptor (beta chain) sequence. The target of this receptor is not known. No base quality values were provided; no much bigger clone lies one nucleotide off. The library came from the immunoSEQ multiplex PCR assay. The multiplex PCR relied on a mix of 60 forward primers for TCR Vbeta segments and 13 reverse primers for TCR Jbeta segments. The CDR3 region of rearranged TCR beta genes was amplified from genomic DNA with a multiplex PCR assay. Amplified TCR beta libraries were sequenced as 87-base-pair reads on the Illumina HiSeq System. Turning to the authors' computational methods: A later analysis tallied around 82 million unique TCR beta chains across the 666 repertoires, and about 10 million of those chains were shared by two or more donors. Raw reads were error-corrected and collapsed into unique sequences with a nearest-neighbor algorithm that merged closely related sequences to remove PCR and sequencing errors. V, D and J gene segments were assigned by aligning CDR3 sequences to IMGT reference sequences. For a sequence to be retained, a match of at least six nucleotides was required to both a V gene segment and a J gene segment. Rearrangements were classified as productive when the CDR3 lacked stop codons and remained in frame with V and J, and all other rearrangements were classified as non-productive. CDR3 was defined according to IMGT convention as the region running from the second conserved V-encoded cysteine to the conserved J-encoded phenylalanine. The earlier analysis of about 610 of the donors excluded sequences that lacked an unambiguous match to a single V gene segment. In an earlier analysis of some 590 of the donors, a V segment was called functional when productive rearrangements were above 56.7%, and segregating when the standard deviation between donors exceeded 5%. A statistical classification framework was developed to diagnose cytomegalovirus status using the catalog of TCR beta chain sequences. A later analysis assigned V and J genes by comparing TCR nucleotide sequences with IMGT/GENE-DB human TR gene sequences. In a later analysis, CDR3 sequences and most-parsimonious VDJ recombination scenarios were assigned using the TCRdist pipeline. In a later analysis, each TCR beta chain was defined by its CDR3 amino acid sequence together with its V-gene family, and reads lacking a unique V-gene family were excluded. To address suspected cross-contamination and a sequencing artifact, a later analysis removed approximately 600 highly shared, low-generation-probability nucleotide sequences. In a later analysis, a clonal expansion index for each public chain was calculated from normalized within-repertoire ranks of inferred template counts. Generation probabilities in a later analysis came from a VDJ recombination model fitted to out-of-frame rearrangements, and those results were checked against IGoR. A later analysis scored TCR-TCR, TCR-HLA and TCR-CMV co-occurrence with hypergeometric tests, applying a repertoire-size bias correction to TCR pairs. False discovery rates were estimated in a later analysis by permuting HLA or CMV assignments 20 times. In a later analysis, co-occurring TCRs were grouped using DBSCAN, with TCRdist sequence similarity added in when clustering inside HLA-allele-positive subsets. Co-occurrence clustering excluded repertoires with fewer than 30,000 or more than 120,000 public chains, plus five with anomalous nucleotide sharing. The immuneACCESS repertoire file appears here via TCRdb, limited to in-frame rearrangements. These files lack a portion of the clones; in checked studies, under half of the deficit traces to unresolved V genes, and the cause of the others is not known. V and J calls and clone size are as listed in that table; D and trimming were resolved from the DNA. For this sample the table gives approximately 74,000 clones, of which 78% were detected only once. The ten largest clonotypes hold around 8.9% of the sample.

These data come from a study of cytomegalovirus exposure and HLA in healthy donors (dated 2017 in TCRdb). Study-wide context: According to an earlier analysis of 450 to 650 of the donors, about 170 million T cells yielded roughly 100 million unique TCR beta sequences and around 300 Gb of sequence data. In a later analysis, previously published TCR beta repertoires from several hundred donors were re-analyzed and high-resolution HLA genotyping was added so that TCR occurrence patterns could be studied. Besides the first cohort of under 700 subjects, a separate validation cohort made up of around 120 different subjects was used. The number of donors typed differed by locus, with 629-630 for A, B, C, DRB1 and DQB1, more than 500 for DQA1, 600 to 610 for DPA1, and around 460 for DPB1. A later genetic analysis used genome-wide SNP genotypes for about 65% of the 666 donors, treating that subset as a discovery cohort. HLA typing included class I and class II loci at four-digit resolution. The study was designed to test whether signatures of past pathogen exposure could be identified by cataloging public T cell receptors. In an earlier analysis of roughly 540 of the donors, high-throughput TCR beta sequencing was used to judge whether each TCR beta V gene segment behaved as functional or pseudogenic. Alongside the repertoire data, information on donor age, sex, ethnicity and CMV serostatus was compiled. Among a few hundred genotyped donors of the cohort, an average of about 240,000 unique TCR beta nucleotide sequences were sequenced per donor, roughly 18% of them non-productive. The study combined high-throughput TCR immunosequencing, statistical association of individual TCRs with disease status, and machine learning to predict cytomegalovirus infection status. Among the approximately 400 genotyped donors, more than 70% belonged to the genetic ancestry cluster associated with self-reported Caucasian donors. Every discovery cohort repertoire had been produced on one sequencing platform. An early release that covered 500 to 800 HLA-typed donors contained around 300 gigabases of sequencing data and 65 million to 100 million unique TCR sequences. Because of strong linkage in the cohort, four or five DR-DQ haplotypes were treated as single units for association and clustering. Using immunosequencing, the study profiled T cell repertoires from 500 to 800 subjects and related those repertoires to cytomegalovirus serostatus. Rather than drawing on any new phenotypic data, the later analysis identified candidate immune exposures from TCR beta sequences and the way those sequences occurred across donors. Beyond this particular receptor, the publication reports: A later analysis found that TCR association rates varied across HLA loci, with DRB1 alleles showing the most associated TCRs and HLA-C alleles the fewest. The presence/absence analyses assumed that sequencing depth was roughly uniform across donors, and that assumption may not be true. A total of 150 to 200 TCR beta chains were listed by the study as associated with cytomegalovirus. A cluster of highly shared sequence variants was judged likely to be a technical artifact of the sequencing pipeline. A later analysis found that HLA-associated TCR beta chains were more clonally expanded and had lower generation probabilities than equally common non-associated chains. The classifier was reported to diagnose cytomegalovirus status with high specificity and sensitivity in both the original and validation cohorts. Linkage disequilibrium might explain the correlated functional status among segregating V segments, but an unknown experimental factor could not be ruled out. Some IMGT-functional V segments, including TRBV6-2 and TRBV6-3, could not be distinguished by the 87-base-pair reads and were therefore excluded. In this cohort, only TCR beta chains were sequenced, and detectable features were limited by the absence of alpha or paired-chain data. When HLA alleles, especially DR and DQ, strongly co-occurred, attributing TCR associations to individual alleles was difficult. In vitro tests confirmed that a few of the cytomegalovirus-associated TCR beta chains recognize cytomegalovirus antigens. A further reported finding was that TCR beta sequences accurately predicted the HLA-A and HLA-B alleles for most subjects in the first cohort. According to a later analysis, most CMV-associated TCR beta chains appeared to be HLA-restricted, and the HLA associations seemed to be driven largely by CMV exposure. Because counts were too low, seventeen rarely observed V segments, including chromosome 9 orphons, were excluded from the earlier analysis of around 590 of the donors. According to a later analysis, parvovirus B19, influenza, CMV and Epstein-Barr virus appeared linked to several top co-occurrence clusters. In a later genetic analysis, fewer N-insertions in productive TCRs were reported among donors in an Asian-associated ancestry cluster than the 666-donor mean. The only immune exposure information available for the cohort was CMV serostatus. An earlier analysis of around 500 of the donors showed that most TCR beta V segments appeared in productive rearrangements either about 90% or about 30% of the time, which broadly matched IMGT annotations. Because HLA typing was unavailable for some donors at each locus, only the typed subset was used in association tests. While some public TCRs were present in many individuals, most TCR sequences turned up only very rarely across donors. An association between a missense DCLRE1C variant and V-gene and J-gene trimming of TCR beta chains was found in a later genetic analysis and replicated in an independent cohort. A later analysis associated about 16,000 TCR beta sequences with specific HLA alleles at a false discovery rate of 0.05. It was suggested by the authors that the approach could potentially be generalized to other disease states and immunological phenotypes.

The cohort consisted of approximately 670 healthy bone marrow donors. At the time of sampling, every cohort member was nominally healthy, though immune exposures that went unrecorded were likely present. The donor tested CMV seronegative and was one of the 352 seronegative cohort members. Each donor provided a peripheral blood sample, and peripheral blood mononuclear cells were used for TCR beta sequencing. Genomic DNA was extracted from the blood cell samples with the Qiagen DNeasy Blood Extraction Kit. Reading the germline V gene (reference sequence) gives CDR1 SEHNR and CDR2 FQNEAQ. There are 14 amino acids in the CDR3, from cysteine to phenylalanine inclusive. This entry keeps only the CDR3 DNA: 42 bases, framed from base 1. Germline trimming amounts to 6 bases on V and 0 bases on J, with 5 as the count of junction bases outside the gene matches.

The chain couples TRBV7-9 to TRBJ2-7; 7 junctional bases match TRBD1. Input material: PBMCs. This TCR derives from a man aged 35 to 55 in good health and CMV-seronegative. The CDR3 protein sequence reads: CASSATGHSYEQYF. The DNA reads TGTGCCAGCAGTGCGACAGGGCACTCCTACGAGCAGTACTTC.